Listed here is a single TCR beta chain. Antigen: not known. These data originate in a study of radiation and T cells in renal cell carcinoma. Study as a whole: Nephrectomy followed 15 Gy stereotactic body radiation by 4 weeks.

Time point given: blood 2 weeks post-SBRT. Stated treatment: 15 Gy SBRT to primary tumor, nephrectomy 4 weeks later. The study, taken as a whole, reports: Top tumor clonotypes rose in blood 2 weeks post-radiation, then contracted.

CDR3 length equals 14 residues. Germline-derived CDR1 and CDR2 are MNHNS and SASEGT. The V end was cut by 5 bases, the J end by 2 bases, with 12 bases between. Clones were sequenced by immunoSEQ multiplex PCR, and TCRdb holds only the in-frame ones, with some missing. The sample carries roughly 130,000 clones, 75% to 85% recorded once. The chain joins TRBV6-1 to TRBJ2-5, with D unresolved. This sample comprised blood, obtained from a patient whose treatment included radiotherapy and nephrectomy. The clonotype comes from a woman aged 60-75 years with renal cell carcinoma. CDR3 in amino acids: CASSYRTPQETQYF. DNA for the CDR3: TGTGCCAGCAGTTATCGGACGCCTCAAGAGACCCAGTACTTC.